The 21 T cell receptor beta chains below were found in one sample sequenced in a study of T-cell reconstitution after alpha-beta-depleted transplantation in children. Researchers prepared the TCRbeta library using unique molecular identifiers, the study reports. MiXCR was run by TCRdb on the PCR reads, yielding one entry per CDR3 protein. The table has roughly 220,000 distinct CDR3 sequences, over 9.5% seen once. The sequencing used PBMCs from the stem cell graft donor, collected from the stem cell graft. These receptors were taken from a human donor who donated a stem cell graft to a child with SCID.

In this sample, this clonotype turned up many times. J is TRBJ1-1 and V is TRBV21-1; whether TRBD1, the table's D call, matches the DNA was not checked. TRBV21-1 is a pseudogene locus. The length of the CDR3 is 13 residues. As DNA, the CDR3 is TGTGCCAGCATCCGGGACAGGGGGACTGAAGCTTTCTTT. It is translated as CASIRDRGTEAFF.

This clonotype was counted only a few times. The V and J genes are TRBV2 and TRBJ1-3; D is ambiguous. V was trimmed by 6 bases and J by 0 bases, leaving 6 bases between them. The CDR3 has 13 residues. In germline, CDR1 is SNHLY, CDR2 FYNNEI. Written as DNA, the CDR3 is TGTGCCAGCAGACCGTTCTCTGGAAACACCATATATTTT. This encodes CASRPFSGNTIYF.

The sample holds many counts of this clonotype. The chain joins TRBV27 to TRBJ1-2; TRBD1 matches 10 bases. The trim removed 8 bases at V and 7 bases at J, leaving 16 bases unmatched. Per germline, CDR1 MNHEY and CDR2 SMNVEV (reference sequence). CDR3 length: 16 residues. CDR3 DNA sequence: TGTGCCAGCGGAACCGACTGGACAGGGGGAAGAGGTGGCTACACCTTC. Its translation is CASGTDWTGGRGGYTF.

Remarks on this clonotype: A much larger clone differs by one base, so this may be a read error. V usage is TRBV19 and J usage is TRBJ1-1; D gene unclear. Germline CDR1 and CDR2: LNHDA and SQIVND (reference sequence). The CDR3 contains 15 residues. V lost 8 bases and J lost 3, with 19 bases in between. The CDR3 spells CASSKGGGLYTEAFF. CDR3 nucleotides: TGTGCCAGTTCTAAAGGAGGAGGCTTGTACACTGAAGCTTTCTTT.

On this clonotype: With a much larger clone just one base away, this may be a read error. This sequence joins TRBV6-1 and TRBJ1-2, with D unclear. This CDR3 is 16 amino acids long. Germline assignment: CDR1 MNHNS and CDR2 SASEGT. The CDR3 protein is CASSENGYRLEYGYPF. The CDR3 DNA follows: TGTGCCAGCAGTGAAAATGGGTACAGATTGGAATATGGCTACCCCTTC.

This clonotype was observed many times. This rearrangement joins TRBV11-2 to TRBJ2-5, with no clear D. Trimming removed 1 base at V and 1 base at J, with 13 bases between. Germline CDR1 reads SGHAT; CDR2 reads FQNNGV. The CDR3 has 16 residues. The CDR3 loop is CASSLGIPGVQETQYF. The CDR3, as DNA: TGTGCCAGCAGCTTAGGCATCCCAGGTGTCCAAGAGACCCAGTACTTC.

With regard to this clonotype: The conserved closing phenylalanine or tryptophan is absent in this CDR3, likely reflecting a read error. The CDR3 loop is CASSRGLAGGTDTQYL. DNA for the CDR3: TGTGCCAGCAGCCGAGGACTAGCAGGTGGGACAGATACGCAGTATTTG. V is TRBV7-7 and J is TRBJ2-3, with 8 bases that match TRBD2. V shed 5 bases, J shed 3 bases, and the junction held 10 bases outside the gene matches. CDR3 length: 16 amino acids. Germline V gives CDR1 SSHAT, CDR2 FNYEAQ (reference sequence).

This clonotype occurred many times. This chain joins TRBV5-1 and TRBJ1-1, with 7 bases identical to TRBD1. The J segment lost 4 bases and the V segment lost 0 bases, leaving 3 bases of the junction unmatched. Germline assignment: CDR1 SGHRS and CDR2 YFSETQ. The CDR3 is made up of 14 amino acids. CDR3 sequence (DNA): TGCGCCAGCAGCTTGGTGGCAGGGGGCACTGAAGCTTTCTTT. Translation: CASSLVAGGTEAFF.

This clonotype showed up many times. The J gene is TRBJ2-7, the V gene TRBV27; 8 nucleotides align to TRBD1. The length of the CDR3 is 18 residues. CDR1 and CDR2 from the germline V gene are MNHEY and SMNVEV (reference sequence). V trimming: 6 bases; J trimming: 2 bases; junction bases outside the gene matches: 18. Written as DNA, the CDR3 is TGTGCCAGCAGGGAAGTGCGGACAGGGTTCCGGCCCACCTACGAGCAGTACTTC. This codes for CASREVRTGFRPTYEQYF.

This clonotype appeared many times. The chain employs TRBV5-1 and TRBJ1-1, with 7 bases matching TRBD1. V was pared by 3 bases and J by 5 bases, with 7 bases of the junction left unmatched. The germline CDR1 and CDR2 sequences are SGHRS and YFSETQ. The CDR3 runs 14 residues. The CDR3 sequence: CASSSQGGETEAFF. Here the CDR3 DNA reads TGCGCCAGCAGCTCCCAGGGGGGGGAAACTGAAGCTTTCTTT. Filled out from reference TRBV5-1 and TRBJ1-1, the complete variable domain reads KAGVTQTPRYLIKTRGQQVTLSCSPISGHRSVSWYQQTPGQGLQFLFEYFSETQRNKGNFPGRFSGRQFSNSRSEMNVSTLELGDSALYLCASSSQGGETEAFFGQGTRLTVV.

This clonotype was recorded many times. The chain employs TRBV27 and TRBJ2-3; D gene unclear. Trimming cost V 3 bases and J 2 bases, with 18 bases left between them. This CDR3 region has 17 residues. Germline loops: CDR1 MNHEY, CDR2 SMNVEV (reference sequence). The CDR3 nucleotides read TGTGCCAGCAGTTTTCGGGCGACACCTACTGACACAGATACGCAGTATTTT. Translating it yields CASSFRATPTDTDTQYF.

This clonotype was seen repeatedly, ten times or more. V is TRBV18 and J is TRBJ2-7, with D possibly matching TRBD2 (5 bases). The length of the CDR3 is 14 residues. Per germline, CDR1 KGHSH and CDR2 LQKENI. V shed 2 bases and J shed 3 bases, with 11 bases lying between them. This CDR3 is CASSPRRQLYEQYF. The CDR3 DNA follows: TGTGCCAGCTCACCAAGGAGGCAACTCTACGAGCAGTACTTC.

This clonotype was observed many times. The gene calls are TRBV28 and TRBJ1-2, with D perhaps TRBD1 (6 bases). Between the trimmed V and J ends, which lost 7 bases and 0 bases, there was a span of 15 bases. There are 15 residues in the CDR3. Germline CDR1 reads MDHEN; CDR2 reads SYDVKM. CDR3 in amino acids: CASNRQAGANYGYTF. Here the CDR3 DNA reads TGTGCCAGCAATAGACAGGCTGGCGCTAACTATGGCTACACCTTC.

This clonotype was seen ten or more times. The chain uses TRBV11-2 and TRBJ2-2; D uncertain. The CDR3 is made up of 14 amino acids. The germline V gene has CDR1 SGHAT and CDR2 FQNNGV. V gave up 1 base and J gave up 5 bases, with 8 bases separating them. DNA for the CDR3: TGTGCCAGCAGCTTAGGTCTACTTACCGGGGAGCTGTTTTTT. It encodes CASSLGLLTGELFF.

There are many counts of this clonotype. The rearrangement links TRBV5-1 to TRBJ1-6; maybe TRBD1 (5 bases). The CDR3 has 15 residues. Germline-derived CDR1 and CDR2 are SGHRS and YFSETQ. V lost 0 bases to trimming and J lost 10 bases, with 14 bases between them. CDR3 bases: TGCGCCAGCAGCTTGGAGGGTCGCGGGGACTCACCCCTCCACTTT. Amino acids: CASSLEGRGDSPLHF. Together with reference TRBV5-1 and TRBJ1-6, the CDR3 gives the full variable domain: KAGVTQTPRYLIKTRGQQVTLSCSPISGHRSVSWYQQTPGQGLQFLFEYFSETQRNKGNFPGRFSGRQFSNSRSEMNVSTLELGDSALYLCASSLEGRGDSPLHFGNGTRLTVT.

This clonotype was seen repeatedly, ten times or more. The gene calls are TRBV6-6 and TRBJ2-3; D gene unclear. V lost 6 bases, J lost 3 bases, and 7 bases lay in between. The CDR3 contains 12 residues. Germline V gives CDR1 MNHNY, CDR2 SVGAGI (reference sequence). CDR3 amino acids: CASRRMTDTQYF. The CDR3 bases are TGTGCCAGCAGACGTATGACAGATACGCAGTATTTT.

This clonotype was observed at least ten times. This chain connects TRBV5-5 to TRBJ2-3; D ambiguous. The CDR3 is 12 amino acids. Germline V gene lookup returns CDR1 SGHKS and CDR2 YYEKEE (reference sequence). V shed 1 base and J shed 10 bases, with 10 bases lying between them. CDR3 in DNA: TGTGCCAGCAGCTTGATTGAGGACCCGCAGTATTTT. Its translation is CASSLIEDPQYF.

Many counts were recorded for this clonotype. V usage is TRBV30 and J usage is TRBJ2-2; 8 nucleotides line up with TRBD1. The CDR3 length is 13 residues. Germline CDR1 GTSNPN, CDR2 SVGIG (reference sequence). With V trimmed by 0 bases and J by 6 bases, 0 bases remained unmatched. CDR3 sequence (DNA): TGTGCCTGGAGTGTACAGGGGGCCGGGGAGCTGTTTTTT. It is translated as CAWSVQGAGELFF.

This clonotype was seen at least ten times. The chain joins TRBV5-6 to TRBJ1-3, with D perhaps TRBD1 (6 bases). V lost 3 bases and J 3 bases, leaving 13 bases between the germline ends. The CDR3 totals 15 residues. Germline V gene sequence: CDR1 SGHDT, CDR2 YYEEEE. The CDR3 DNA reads TGTGCCAGCAGCTCGCAACAGGGTGGTGGAAACACCATATATTTT. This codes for CASSSQQGGGNTIYF.

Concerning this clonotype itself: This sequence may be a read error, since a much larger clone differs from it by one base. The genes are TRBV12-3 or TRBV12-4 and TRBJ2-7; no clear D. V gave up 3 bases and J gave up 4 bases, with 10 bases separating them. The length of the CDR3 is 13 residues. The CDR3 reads CASSFWANYEQYF. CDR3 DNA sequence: TGTGCCAGCAGTTTCTGGGCGAATTACGAGCAGTACTTC.

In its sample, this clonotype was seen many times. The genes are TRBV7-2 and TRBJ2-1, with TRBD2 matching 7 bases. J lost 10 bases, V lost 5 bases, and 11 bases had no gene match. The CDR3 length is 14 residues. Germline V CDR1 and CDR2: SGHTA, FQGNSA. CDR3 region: CASSTTRDYREQFF. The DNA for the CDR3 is TGTGCCAGCAGCACGACCCGGGACTACAGAGAGCAGTTCTTC.